The 3 T cell receptor beta chains reported below all come from one sample, sequenced in a study of blood T cells in healthy people across ages. Then a second PCR, running about 6 to 12 cycles, was carried out with a sample-barcoded 5' primer and a J-beta primer mix. TCRdb re-analysed the 5' RACE reads in MiXCR, keeping a single row per CDR3 protein. The sample yields around 800,000 distinct CDR3 sequences, roughly 25% seen once. The same sample was also studied in work on T cells of mothers and their children.

The sample consisted of blood. The origin of the receptors is a boy aged 10-17 years in good health.

This clonotype was detected a few times. V is TRBV5-1 and J is TRBJ1-2, with D possibly TRBD1 on 5 matching bases. The CDR3 is made up of 15 amino acids. V shed 6 bases and J shed 0 bases, with 15 bases lying between them. The germline CDR1 and CDR2 sequences are SGHRS and YFSETQ. CDR3 amino acids: CASNQGDLANYGYTF. The CDR3 DNA reads as TGCGCCAGCAACCAGGGAGACCTAGCTAACTATGGCTACACCTTC.

The chain joins TRBV3-1 to TRBJ2-7, with D unresolved. From germline, CDR1 is LGHDT and CDR2 YNNKEL (reference sequence). Trimming took off 4 bases at V and 0 bases at J, with 10 bases between the two ends. CDR3 length: 14 residues. CDR3 in amino acids: CASSPRYTSYEQYF. The CDR3 DNA follows: TGTGCCAGCAGCCCCCGGTACACCTCCTACGAGCAGTACTTC.

In this sample, this clonotype turned up a few times. The rearrangement joins TRBV6-5 to TRBJ1-5; TRBD1 aligns across 7 bases. The ends lost 6 bases at V and 0 bases at J; junction bases unmatched: 5. Germline V gene sequence: CDR1 MNHEY, CDR2 SVGAGI. This CDR3 has 15 residues. CDR3 amino acids: CASSRQGNSNQPQHF. The CDR3 coding sequence is TGTGCCAGCAGCCGACAGGGAAATAGCAATCAGCCCCAGCATTTT.